This TCR beta chain was captured in a study of beta chain features in type 1 diabetes listed by TCRdb under 2018. About the full investigation: Mean age, gender distribution, total cell number and subset yield were not different between patients and healthy donors. Regulatory and stem cell-like memory subsets were obtained from only 8 patients and about 8 healthy donors, while naive and central memory subsets were obtained from all 30 or so donors. The study compared the TCRB repertoires of sorted circulating CD4+ T cell subsets in recently diagnosed type 1 diabetes patients with those in matched healthy donors. A total of approximately 100 million sorted cells were examined across all samples, and the number of cells per subset was strongly correlated with RNA yield. What the research found in general, with its limitations: PCR might favor shorter templates, but patient and control samples were amplified and corrected together, so any skew would affect both groups equally. Only small numbers of individuals were included in the HLA sub-analyses, which left unresolved whether HLA type had any influence on TCRB rearrangement. Fewer insertions and more nucleotide deletions at VDJ recombination sites were observed in patients with type 1 diabetes, implying thymic rearrangement abnormalities. Because cDNA rather than genomic DNA was sequenced, highly expressing activated cells could have been over-represented, although no difference in activation and CD3 levels was found between groups. Type 1 diabetes patients showed a moderate but significant shortening of TCRB CDR3 length in all four CD4+ subsets. The naive, central memory and regulatory TCRB repertoires appeared to resemble one another more closely among patients than among healthy donors.

Including cysteine and phenylalanine, the CDR3 has 11 amino acids. The kept DNA is CDR3 alone, 33 bases in frame from the first base. The germline V gene provides CDR1 SGDLS and CDR2 YYNGEE. From each donor, a single peripheral blood sample of about 110 mL on average was drawn into heparinised tubes. A BD FACSAria II and a panel including CD45RO, CCR7, CD25, CD127, CD95 and CD27 were used to sort naive, central memory, regulatory and stem cell-like memory CD4+ T cells. Every sorted population had a purity above 95%. Right away, PBMCs were isolated by Lymphoprep density gradient centrifugation and were stained directly, with no culture step. So that batch effects would be minimized, each experiment stained and sorted samples in pairs, pairing one healthy donor with one patient. The High Capacity cDNA Reverse Transcription Kit was used to reverse transcribe all of the isolated RNA, meaning that expressed TCRB transcripts were what got sequenced. Deep immunoSEQ sequencing was performed on naive, central memory and regulatory T cell samples, with an average of roughly 3.6 million total reads per sample. Sorted cells were lysed in RLT buffer and RNA was extracted with DNase-treated RNeasy Micro or Mini kits, depending on cell number. Each cell subset was processed separately to prevent cross-contamination, with patient and healthy donor samples processed together. TCRB sequences were amplified from cDNA with the immunoSEQ multiplex PCR, producing 87-bp fragments spanning the CDR3 region. Sequencing of the amplicons was performed on the Illumina HiSeq platform. Per the authors' processing: PCR bias was corrected computationally using synthetic template baselines, and reads within Hamming distance 2 were collapsed, with unmergeable singletons discarded. Reads were aligned against IMGT to assign V, D and J genes, CDR3 length and insertions or deletions at six rearrangement sites. Clonotype counts were normalized to sorted cell number within each subset before computing true diversity and Gini coefficients with the tcR R package. Repertoire sharing was quantified using the overlap coefficient calculated on TCRB nucleotide sequences. TCRdb took this table from immuneACCESS and kept in-frame rearrangements with V and J called. Such tables lack part of the clones; where checked against another copy, unresolved V genes explain under half of the gap, and the rest is unexplained. Clone size and V and J calls were adopted from that table, with D and trimming inferred from the DNA. Present in this sample are roughly 25,000 clones, nearly 70% of which were seen just once. Clones ranked in the top ten supply approximately 2.1% of the sample.

Regarding this clone: The specificity of this receptor is unknown. Mismatch with germline at one junction end may stem from a read error.

This sequence was found in a woman between 40 and 55 years old in good health. Sequenced sample: Tregs from blood. Interpreted using the paper, the cell subset or site label stands for: regulatory CD4+ T cells. The chain was built from TRBV9 and TRBJ2-4; the central 7 bases match TRBD2. The CDR3 region: CASSAGGPTHF. Here is the DNA: TGTGCCAGCAGCGCGGGGGGACCTACACACTTC.